This T cell receptor (beta chain) was captured in a study of blood T cells in healthy people across ages. The CDR3 extends over 11 amino acids. Trimming took 8 bases from V and 12 from J, leaving 14 bases between them. The authors ran a second PCR of 7 to 11 cycles using a sample-barcoded 5' primer and a J-beta primer mix. Via MiXCR, TCRdb re-called the 5' RACE reads, giving one row per CDR3 protein. The table lists 1.4 million to 1.5 million distinct CDR3 sequences, approximately 38% of them singletons. The sequenced sample consisted of blood. The V gene is TRBV12-3 or TRBV12-4, the J gene TRBJ2-4, with D maybe TRBD2 (6 bases). This receptor was taken from a woman aged 18-30 years in good health. CDR3 residues: CASRDRDSQYF. The CDR3 DNA is TGTGCCAGCCGGGATCGGGACTCTCAGTACTTC.